Listed below are T cell receptor beta chains from one sample, sequenced in a study of blood T cell repertoires in COVID-19. Clones were read by immunoSEQ multiplex PCR, and TCRdb kept only the in-frame ones, dropping some. The sample holds approximately 120,000 clones, roughly 83% seen once. Sequenced material: peripheral blood. All receptors come from a human donor in a cohort sampled during active COVID-19. Both conserved end residues are part of each CDR3. Fields, in order: V gene, D gene, clone size, J gene, CDR3 protein, CDR3 DNA. The D gene is left open where the match is weak. Expanded clones get a size class; other rows say once, few or many, or leave the size out.

>TRBV4-1|-|-|TRBJ2-7
CASSQGGGGRSYEQYF
TGCGCCAGCAGCCAAGGGGGAGGGGGGCGCTCCTACGAGCAGTACTTC
>TRBV7-6|TRBD2|-|TRBJ2-7
CASSESGSFEQYF
TGTGCCAGCAGCGAGAGCGGGAGTTTCGAGCAGTACTTC
>TRBV6-1|-|few|TRBJ2-7
CASSEAWGREQYF
TGTGCCAGCAGTGAAGCGTGGGGGCGCGAGCAGTACTTC
>TRBV6-1|-|-|TRBJ1-5
CASSERAQPQHF
TGTGCCAGCAGTGAGAGGGCTCAGCCCCAGCATTTT
>TRBV3-1/TRBV3-2|TRBD1|-|TRBJ1-6
CASSQDWGQTNSPLHF
TGTGCCAGCAGCCAAGATTGGGGACAGACTAATTCACCCCTCCACTTT
>TRBV19|-|-|TRBJ1-6
CASSGQGINSPLHF
TGTGCCAGTAGTGGGCAGGGGATCAATTCACCCCTCCACTTT
>TRBV19|-|-|TRBJ1-6
CASSLLSGAQGSPLHF
TGTGCCAGTAGTTTGCTGTCAGGGGCACAAGGATCACCCCTCCACTTT
>TRBV5-1|-|-|TRBJ1-3
CASSSDPGRSGNTIYF
TGCGCCAGCAGCTCTGATCCAGGAAGATCTGGAAACACCATATATTTT
>TRBV5-6|TRBD1|-|TRBJ2-7
CASSLRQGIVSYEQYF
TGTGCCAGCAGCTTAAGACAGGGGATTGTATCTTACGAGCAGTACTTC
>TRBV4-1|-|-|TRBJ1-4
CASSQTERQATNEKLFF
TGCGCCAGCAGCCAAACCGAACGACAGGCAACTAATGAAAAACTGTTTTTT
>TRBV30|-|-|TRBJ1-5
CAWAGDGNQPQHF
TGTGCTTGGGCAGGGGACGGGAATCAGCCCCAGCATTTT
>TRBV11-2|TRBD1|-|TRBJ1-2
CASSLDRTGGYGYTF
TGTGCCAGCAGCTTAGATCGGACAGGTGGCTATGGCTACACCTTC
>TRBV5-1|-|-|TRBJ1-4
CASSFGESNEKLFF
TGCGCCAGCAGCTTCGGGGAATCTAATGAAAAACTGTTTTTT
>TRBV27|-|-|TRBJ2-6
CASRGQGYNSGANVLTF
TGTGCCAGCAGGGGCCAGGGGTATAATTCTGGGGCCAACGTCCTGACTTTC
>TRBV4-1|TRBD2|once|TRBJ2-6
CASSRVKTGGTGANVLTF
TGCGCCAGCAGCCGCGTGAAGACGGGGGGGACTGGGGCCAACGTCCTGACTTTC
>TRBV6-1|-|-|TRBJ1-4
CASSEVVNEKLFF
TGTGCCAGCAGTGAAGTAGTCAATGAAAAACTGTTTTTT
>TRBV7-4|-|-|TRBJ2-7
CASSPLNTGAYEQYF
TGTGCCAGCAGCCCATTAAATACGGGAGCCTACGAGCAGTACTTC
>TRBV27|-|once|TRBJ1-5
CASSGGGPQHF
TGTGCCAGCAGTGGCGGCGGGCCCCAGCATTTT
>TRBV6-5|-|-|TRBJ1-6
CASSYSFRDSPLHF
TGTGCCAGCAGTTACTCTTTCCGGGATTCACCCCTCCACTTT
>TRBV9|-|-|TRBJ1-1
CASSVVGGLAGMNTEAFF
TGTGCCAGCAGCGTAGTGGGAGGACTTGCGGGCATGAACACTGAAGCTTTCTTT
>TRBV5-1|TRBD1|few|TRBJ1-3
CASSLDGTVYGNTIYF
TGCGCCAGCAGCTTGGATGGGACAGTCTATGGAAACACCATATATTTT
>TRBV7-2|-|-|TRBJ2-7
CASGPRSPGGEQYF
TGTGCCAGCGGACCGAGGAGTCCAGGGGGGGAGCAGTACTTC